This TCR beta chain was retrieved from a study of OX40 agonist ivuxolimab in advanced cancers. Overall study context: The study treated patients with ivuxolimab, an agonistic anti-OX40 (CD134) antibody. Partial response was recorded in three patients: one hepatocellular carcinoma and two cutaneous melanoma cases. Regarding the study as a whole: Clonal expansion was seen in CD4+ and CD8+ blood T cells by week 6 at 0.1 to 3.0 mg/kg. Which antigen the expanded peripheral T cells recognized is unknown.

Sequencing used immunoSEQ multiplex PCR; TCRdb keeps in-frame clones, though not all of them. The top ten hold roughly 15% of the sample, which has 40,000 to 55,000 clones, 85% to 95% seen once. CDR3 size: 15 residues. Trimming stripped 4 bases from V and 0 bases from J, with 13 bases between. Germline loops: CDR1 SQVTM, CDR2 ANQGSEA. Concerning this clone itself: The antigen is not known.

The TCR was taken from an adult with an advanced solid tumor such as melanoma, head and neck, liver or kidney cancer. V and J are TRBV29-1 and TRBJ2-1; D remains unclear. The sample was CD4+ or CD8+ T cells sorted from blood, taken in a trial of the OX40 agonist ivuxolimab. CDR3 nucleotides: TGCAGCGTTGTATATCAATCATACTCCTACAATGAGCAGTTCTTC. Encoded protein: CSVVYQSYSYNEQFF.